Shown below are 19 T cell receptor beta chains from a single sample sequenced in a study of CD8+CD57+ T cells in acquired aplastic anemia. Genomic DNA acted as the template from which TCR beta VDJ combination and CDR3 sequence profiling were carried out. TCRdb reprocessed the reads via MiXCR and lists one record per CDR3 protein. The sample lists 200,000 to 250,000 distinct CDR3 sequences, about 37% occurring once. The sequenced sample consisted of sorted CD4+, CD8+, or CD8+CD57+ T cells (not recorded which) from PBMCs. These receptors were obtained from a human donor in good health, serving as a control.

The chain combines TRBV2 with TRBJ2-5; D is undetermined. V lost 8 bases, J lost 4 bases, and 14 bases lay in between. Germline V CDR1 and CDR2: SNHLY, FYNNEI. This CDR3 region has 13 residues. The CDR3 protein is CASSRLERETQYF. The CDR3 DNA reads as TGTGCCAGCTCACGACTGGAACGAGAGACCCAGTACTTC.

This clonotype was seen only a few times. Germline is not matched at one junction end, which may reflect a read error. The genes are TRBV4-1 and TRBJ2-1, with TRBD2 matching over 7 bases. Germline V gene sequence: CDR1 MGHRA, CDR2 YSYEKL. This CDR3 spans 14 amino acids. The CDR3 sequence is CASSQVGGRVEQFF. In nucleotides, the CDR3 is TGCGCCAGTAGCCAAGTGGGGGGGAGGGTCGAGCAGTTCTTC.

This clonotype was seen ten or more times. The rearrangement links TRBV4-1 to TRBJ1-6; D unresolved. V was pared by 0 bases and J by 12 bases, with 15 bases between. From germline, CDR1 is MGHRA and CDR2 YSYEKL. This CDR3 spans 15 amino acids. The CDR3 region has the DNA TGCGCCAGCAGCCAAGAACTACACGCCCGGGGACCCCTCCACTTT. This gives the protein CASSQELHARGPLHF.

The chain links TRBV7-2 to TRBJ1-4; D is possibly TRBD1 (5 bases). Per germline, CDR1 SGHTA and CDR2 FQGNSA. Trimming cost V 4 bases and J 2 bases, with 5 bases left between them. There are 13 residues in the CDR3. CDR3 sequence: CASSWGTNEKLFF. The CDR3 nucleotides are TGTGCCAGCAGCTGGGGGACTAATGAAAAACTGTTTTTT. Based on the CDR3 plus reference TRBV7-2 and TRBJ1-4, the full variable domain is GAGVSQSPSNKVTEKGKDVELRCDPISGHTALYWYRQSLGQGLEFLIYFQGNSAPDKSGLPSDRFSAERTGGSVSTLTIQRTQQEDSAVYLCASSWGTNEKLFFGSGTQLSVL.

This clonotype occurred many times. The chain recombines TRBV5-1 with TRBJ1-6; D is uncertain. Trimming removed 0 bases from V and 10 bases from J, with 17 bases in between. The CDR3 covers 16 residues. In germline, CDR1 is SGHRS, CDR2 YFSETQ. The CDR3 region has the DNA TGCGCCAGCAGCTTGGCCGGTTCGGGGTATGGGTCACCCCTCCACTTT. As protein: CASSLAGSGYGSPLHF.

At least ten counts were recorded for this clonotype. The chain uses TRBV2 and TRBJ1-1, with a weak D call TRBD1 (5 bases). Germline CDR1 SNHLY, CDR2 FYNNEI. Trimming removed 5 bases from V and 4 bases from J, with 17 bases in between. This CDR3 comprises 15 residues. The CDR3: CASSFTSSGSTEAFF. CDR3 DNA sequence: TGTGCCAGCAGTTTCACTTCCTCAGGGAGCACTGAAGCTTTCTTT. Looking up the rest from reference TRBV2 and TRBJ1-1 gives the full variable domain: EPEVTQTPSHQVTQMGQEVILRCVPISNHLYFYWYRQILGQKVEFLVSFYNNEISEKSEIFDDQFSVERPDGSNFTLKIRSTKLEDSAMYFCASSFTSSGSTEAFFGQGTRLTVV.

The CDR3 nucleotides are TGTGCCATCAGTGAGGACAGACCTCGGTGGGAGACCCAGTACTTC. It encodes CAISEDRPRWETQYF. This sequence joins TRBV10-3 and TRBJ2-5; D is possibly TRBD1 (5 bases). The CDR3 runs 15 residues. Trimming shortened V by 2 bases and J by 5 bases, and 15 bases separated the two germline ends. Germline V lookup: CDR1 ENHRY, CDR2 SYGVKD.

A word on this clonotype: This may stem from a read error, because a much larger clone lies one nucleotide away. The chain is built from TRBV20-1 and TRBJ2-3, with 7 bases that match TRBD2. The CDR3 runs to 14 residues. Trimming took 2 bases from V and 2 from J; bases not matched to a gene: 4. The germline V gene has CDR1 DFQATT and CDR2 SNEGSKA (reference sequence). This chain's CDR3 is CSARKLADTDTQYF. CDR3 coding DNA: TGCAGTGCTAGAAAGCTAGCGGACACAGATACGCAGTATTTT.

This clonotype was detected only a few times. The chain combines TRBV18 with TRBJ2-7; 8 bases align to TRBD1. The CDR3 has 14 residues. Per germline, CDR1 KGHSH and CDR2 LQKENI. Losses at the gene ends were 5 bases for V and 3 bases for J; bases not matched to a gene: 6. The CDR3, as DNA: TGTGCCAGCTCATCCGGGACAGGCAGCTACGAGCAGTACTTC. It translates to CASSSGTGSYEQYF.

On this clonotype itself: A junction boundary mismatches the germline segment, possibly from a read error. The chain carries TRBV11-1 and TRBJ2-3; unclear D gene. CDR1 and CDR2 from the germline V gene are SGHAT and FQDESV (reference sequence). There are 12 residues in the CDR3. The CDR3 is CASSLVQDTQCF. As DNA, the CDR3 is TGTGCCAGCAGCTTAGTCCAAGATACGCAGTGTTTT. The whole variable domain, filled in from reference TRBV11-1 and TRBJ2-3, reads EAEVAQSPRYKITEKSQAVAFWCDPISGHATLYWYRQILGQGPELLVQFQDESVVDDSQLPKDRFSAERLKGVDSTLKIQPAELGDSAMYLCASSLVQDTQCFGPGTRLTVL.

This chain joins TRBV19 and TRBJ1-5; D remains ambiguous. The ends were cut back, 6 bases at V and 1 base at J, with 10 bases in the middle. CDR1 and CDR2 from the germline V gene are LNHDA and SQIVND (reference sequence). The CDR3 consists of 14 residues. In nucleotides, the CDR3 is TGTGCCAGTAGACCTTCACAAAGCAATCAGCCCCAGCATTTT. Translating it yields CASRPSQSNQPQHF.

Worth noting for this clonotype: A much bigger clone sits one base away, suggesting this may be a read error. The chain links TRBV9 to TRBJ1-2; D is unclear. Germline V CDR1 and CDR2: SGDLS, YYNGEE. This CDR3 comprises 15 residues. The CDR3 DNA is TGTGCCAGCAGCGCAACGCCCAGCCCGCGGGCGGTAATAGGCTTC. Its protein is CASSATPSPRAVIGF.

This clonotype showed up many times. The chain carries TRBV19 and TRBJ2-1; D might be TRBD1 (5 bases). CDR3 length: 17 residues. CDR1 is LNHDA, CDR2 SQIVND, per germline (reference sequence). V was pared by 0 bases and J by 5 bases, with 17 bases between. This CDR3 is CASSIDRYPSRDNEQFF. CDR3 DNA sequence: TGTGCCAGTAGTATAGATCGGTACCCGTCCAGGGACAATGAGCAGTTCTTC.

CDR3 DNA sequence: TGCAGTGCTTACACAGGCCAGGTTGTGTACGAGCAGTACTTC. Translating gives CSAYTGQVVYEQYF. The gene calls are TRBV20-1 and TRBJ2-7; TRBD1 might be the D (5 bases). From germline, CDR1 is DFQATT and CDR2 SNEGSKA (reference sequence). V was trimmed by 5 bases and J by 4 bases, leaving 18 bases between them. CDR3 length: 14 amino acids.

V and J are TRBV6-5 and TRBJ2-6; D is unresolved. The CDR3 is 16 residues long. CDR1 and CDR2 from the germline V gene are MNHEY and SVGAGI. The V and J ends lost 0 bases and 1 base respectively, with 7 bases between them. The CDR3 loop reads CASSYSSGSGANVLTF. The CDR3 DNA reads TGTGCCAGCAGTTACTCGTCAGGATCTGGGGCCAACGTCCTGACTTTC.

This clonotype has just a few counts. A much larger clone lies a single base off, so this may be a read error. The V gene is TRBV20-1, the J gene TRBJ2-7, with a weak D call TRBD1 (5 bases). V lost 7 bases to trimming and J lost 5 bases, with 15 bases between them. CDR1 is DFQATT, CDR2 SNEGSKA, per germline (reference sequence). The CDR3 is made up of 12 amino acids. Here the CDR3 DNA reads TGCAGTGTGGGGCAGGCCCAACACGAGCAGTACTTC. This codes for CSVGQAQHEQYF.

This chain links TRBV6-5 with TRBJ1-2; the D is unclear. This CDR3 has 13 residues. Germline values: CDR1 MNHEY, CDR2 SVGAGI. Deletions cut 2 bases from V and 1 base from J, with 5 bases between. CDR3 residues: CASSYQINYGYTF. CDR3 coding DNA: TGTGCCAGCAGTTACCAAATTAACTATGGCTACACCTTC.

The rearrangement links TRBV6-6 to TRBJ1-1, with no clear D. In germline, CDR1 is MNHNY, CDR2 SVGAGI (reference sequence). The V gene lost 1 base and the J gene lost 7 bases, with 10 bases spanning the gap. The CDR3 length is 13 residues. CDR3 DNA: TGTGCCAGCAGTTACTTGGGGAACCTTGAAGCTTTCTTT. Protein product: CASSYLGNLEAFF.

In its sample, this clonotype was seen many times. The chain employs TRBV2 and TRBJ2-2; tentatively, D is TRBD1 (6 bases). This CDR3 is 15 amino acids long. Trimming left V 4 bases short and J 5 bases short, with 14 bases between. The V gene's germline CDR1 is SNHLY and CDR2 FYNNEI. The CDR3 protein is CASSVFRGGTGELFF. The CDR3 nucleotides read TGTGCCAGCAGTGTATTCAGGGGTGGGACCGGGGAGCTGTTTTTT. Together with reference TRBV2 and TRBJ2-2, the CDR3 gives the full variable domain: EPEVTQTPSHQVTQMGQEVILRCVPISNHLYFYWYRQILGQKVEFLVSFYNNEISEKSEIFDDQFSVERPDGSNFTLKIRSTKLEDSAMYFCASSVFRGGTGELFFGEGSRLTVL.